The 11 T cell receptor beta chains listed next were all sequenced from one sample in a study of OX40 agonist ivuxolimab in advanced cancers. The data were produced by immunoSEQ multiplex PCR, yet TCRdb's version contains in-frame clones alone and is incomplete. Of tens of thousands of clones in the sample, 80% were seen once. The specimen comprised CD4+ or CD8+ T cells sorted from blood, sampled in a trial of the OX40 agonist ivuxolimab. These receptors all come from an adult with an advanced solid tumor such as melanoma, head and neck, liver or kidney cancer.

Comment on this clone: Possible read error: a much larger clone is one base away. The same CDR3 arises from other DNA sequences in this sample as well. The chain recombines TRBV4-1 with TRBJ2-7; TRBD2 agrees at 11 bases. V lost 6 bases, J lost 2 bases, and 3 bases stayed unmatched. The CDR3 consists of 14 residues. Germline V lookup: CDR1 MGHRA, CDR2 YSYEKL. CDR3 DNA sequence: TGCGCCAGCAGGCAGGGACTAGCGGCCTACGAGCAGTACTTC. It codes for CASRQGLAAYEQYF.

The rearrangement links TRBV4-3 to TRBJ2-1, with 11 bases matching TRBD2. V was pared by 2 bases and J by 0 bases, with 18 bases of the junction left unmatched. The CDR3 spans 22 residues. Looked up from germline, CDR1 is LGHNA and CDR2 is YSLEER. CDR3 amino acids: CASSQFMGGSGREGGSYNEQFF. The CDR3 nucleotides are TGCGCCAGCAGCCAATTTATGGGCGGTAGCGGGAGGGAGGGGGGCTCCTACAATGAGCAGTTCTTC.

The CDR3 DNA reads as TGTGCCAGCAGAAAGGGGCCCGGGGAGCTGTTTTTT. Its protein product is CASRKGPGELFF. V usage is TRBV2 and J usage is TRBJ2-2, with D possibly being TRBD1 (5 bases). V lost 6 bases, J lost 6 bases, and 8 bases lay in between. Germline assignment: CDR1 SNHLY and CDR2 FYNNEI. This CDR3 region has 12 residues.

V usage is TRBV7-9 and J usage is TRBJ1-1; D ambiguous. CDR3 length equals 14 residues. Between the trimmed V and J ends, which lost 5 bases and 5 bases, there was a span of 15 bases. CDR1 and CDR2 from the germline V gene are SEHNR and FQNEAQ (reference sequence). This CDR3 reads CASSTRAPLTEAFF. As DNA, the CDR3 is TGTGCCAGCAGCACCCGGGCCCCATTGACTGAAGCTTTCTTT.

The chain combines TRBV19 with TRBJ2-6; possible D gene TRBD2, 5 bases. The CDR3 has 15 amino acids. V lost 8 bases to trimming and J lost 4 bases, with 15 bases between them. Germline-derived CDR1 and CDR2 are LNHDA and SQIVND (reference sequence). The CDR3 region is CASSSSPGGANVLTF. The CDR3 nucleotides are TGTGCCAGTTCCTCGTCCCCGGGGGGGGCCAACGTCCTGACTTTC.

The rearrangement links TRBV7-3 to TRBJ2-3, with 7 bases matching TRBD2. CDR3 length: 15 amino acids. Trimming took 1 base from V and 6 from J; bases not matched to a gene: 7. Germline V gene data show CDR1 as SGHTA and CDR2 as FQGTGA. CDR3 protein: CASSLIGGRADTQYF. As DNA, the CDR3 is TGTGCCAGCAGCTTAATTGGAGGGAGGGCCGATACGCAGTATTTT.

V gene TRBV2 combines with J gene TRBJ2-1, with D maybe TRBD2 (5 bases). Looked up from germline, CDR1 is SNHLY and CDR2 is FYNNEI. With 3 bases removed from V and 12 bases from J, the gap between germline ends came to 9 bases. CDR3 length: 11 amino acids. This chain's CDR3 is CASSDTRGQFF. For the CDR3, the DNA is TGTGCCAGCAGTGACACCCGGGGGCAGTTCTTC.

This clone was picked up a small number of times. The chain couples TRBV7-8 to TRBJ2-5, with D uncertain. CDR3 size: 14 residues. From germline, CDR1 is SGHVS and CDR2 FQNEAQ. With 0 bases removed from V and 2 bases from J, the gap between germline ends came to 7 bases. CDR3 sequence reads: CASSLAGRQETQYF. The CDR3 DNA reads as TGTGCCAGCAGCTTAGCCGGACGGCAAGAGACCCAGTACTTC. The full variable domain, with the rest looked up from reference TRBV7-8 and TRBJ2-5, is GAGVSQSPRYKVAKRGQDVALRCDPISGHVSLFWYQQALGQGPEFLTYFQNEAQLDKSGLPSDRFFAERPEGSVSTLKIQRTQQEDSAVYLCASSLAGRQETQYFGPGTRLLVL.

The chain employs TRBV5-6 and TRBJ1-6, with unresolved D. The CDR3 has 13 amino acids. Germline values: CDR1 SGHDT, CDR2 YYEEEE. The V end was cut by 4 bases, the J end by 9 bases, with 11 bases between. CDR3 coding DNA: TGTGCCAGCAGCCGGGAAAGGGTTTCACCCCTCCACTTT. Its translation is CASSRERVSPLHF.

This clone was picked up a small number of times. The gene calls are TRBV28 and TRBJ1-2, with TRBD1 as a possible D gene (5 bases). The germline gives CDR1 MDHEN, CDR2 SYDVKM. This CDR3 has 15 residues. V dropped 5 bases and J dropped 2 bases, with 15 bases sitting between them. The CDR3, as DNA: TGTGCCAGCAGTCCAGCGGGTGCAGGGAACTATGGCTACACCTTC. Translated, it gives CASSPAGAGNYGYTF.

The chain carries TRBV19 and TRBJ2-6, with D hard to call. The V gene's germline CDR1 is LNHDA and CDR2 SQIVND (reference sequence). Trimming took off 7 bases at V and 5 bases at J, with 9 bases between the two ends. The CDR3 sequence is 13 residues long. CDR3 in amino acids: CASTQSRANVLTF. The CDR3 bases are TGTGCCAGTACCCAGTCGAGGGCCAACGTCCTGACTTTC.